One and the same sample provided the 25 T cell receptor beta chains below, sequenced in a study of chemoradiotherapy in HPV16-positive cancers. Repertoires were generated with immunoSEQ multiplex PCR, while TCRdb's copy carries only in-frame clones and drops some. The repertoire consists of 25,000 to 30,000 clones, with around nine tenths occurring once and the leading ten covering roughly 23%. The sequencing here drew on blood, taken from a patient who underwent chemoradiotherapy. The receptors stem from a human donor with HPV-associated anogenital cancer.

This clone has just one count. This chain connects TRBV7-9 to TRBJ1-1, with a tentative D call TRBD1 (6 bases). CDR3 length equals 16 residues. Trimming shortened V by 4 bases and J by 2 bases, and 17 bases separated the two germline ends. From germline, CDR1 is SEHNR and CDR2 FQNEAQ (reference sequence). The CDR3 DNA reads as TGTGCCAGCAGCTCAAGGGGGGCGGGAATAAACACTGAAGCTTTCTTT. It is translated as CASSSRGAGINTEAFF.

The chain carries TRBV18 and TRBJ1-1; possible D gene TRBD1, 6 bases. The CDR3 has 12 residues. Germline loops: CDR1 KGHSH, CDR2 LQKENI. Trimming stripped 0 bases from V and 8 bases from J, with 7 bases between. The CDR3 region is CASSPPDREAFF. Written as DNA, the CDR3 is TGTGCCAGCTCACCACCTGACAGGGAAGCTTTCTTT. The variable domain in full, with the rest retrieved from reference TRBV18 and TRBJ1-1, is NAGVMQNPRHLVRRRGQEARLRCSPMKGHSHVYWYRQLPEEGLKFMVYLQKENIIDESGMPKERFSAEFPKEGPSILRIQQVVRGDSAAYFCASSPPDREAFFGQGTRLTVV.

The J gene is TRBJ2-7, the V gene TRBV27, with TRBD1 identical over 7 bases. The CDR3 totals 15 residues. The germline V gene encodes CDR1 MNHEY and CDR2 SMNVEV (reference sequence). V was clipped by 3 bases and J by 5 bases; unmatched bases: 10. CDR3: CASSLRQGSFHEQYF. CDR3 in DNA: TGTGCCAGCAGTTTGCGACAGGGATCGTTCCACGAGCAGTACTTC.

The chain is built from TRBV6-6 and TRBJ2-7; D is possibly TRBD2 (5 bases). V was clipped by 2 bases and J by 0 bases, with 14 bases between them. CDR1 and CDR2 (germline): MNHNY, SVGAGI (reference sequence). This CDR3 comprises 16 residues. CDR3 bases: TGTGCCAGCAGTTACAGCGGCTACACGAGCTCCTACGAGCAGTACTTC. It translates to CASSYSGYTSSYEQYF.

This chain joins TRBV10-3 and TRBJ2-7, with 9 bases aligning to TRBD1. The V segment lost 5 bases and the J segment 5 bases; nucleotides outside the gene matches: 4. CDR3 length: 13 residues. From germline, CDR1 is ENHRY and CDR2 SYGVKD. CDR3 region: CAISPDRGHEQYF. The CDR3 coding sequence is TGTGCCATCAGTCCGGACAGGGGCCACGAGCAGTACTTC.

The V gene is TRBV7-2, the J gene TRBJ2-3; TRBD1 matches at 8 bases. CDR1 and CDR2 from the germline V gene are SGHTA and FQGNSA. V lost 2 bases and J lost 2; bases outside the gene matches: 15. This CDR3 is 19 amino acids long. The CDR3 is CASSLHYPGGLLITDTQYF. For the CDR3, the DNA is TGTGCCAGCAGCTTACATTACCCAGGGGGCCTACTTATCACAGATACGCAGTATTTT.

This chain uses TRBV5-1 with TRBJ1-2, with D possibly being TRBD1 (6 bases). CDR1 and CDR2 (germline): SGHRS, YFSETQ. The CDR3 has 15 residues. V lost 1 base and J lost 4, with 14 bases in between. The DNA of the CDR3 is TGCGCCAGCAGCTTGACGGCAGGGGCGAGCTATGGCTACACCTTC. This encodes CASSLTAGASYGYTF.

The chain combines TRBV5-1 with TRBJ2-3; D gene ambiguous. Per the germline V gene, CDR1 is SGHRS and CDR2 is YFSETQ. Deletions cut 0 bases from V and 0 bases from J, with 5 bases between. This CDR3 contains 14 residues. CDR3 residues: CASSLGTSTDTQYF. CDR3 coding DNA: TGCGCCAGCAGCTTGGGGACCAGCACAGATACGCAGTATTTT.

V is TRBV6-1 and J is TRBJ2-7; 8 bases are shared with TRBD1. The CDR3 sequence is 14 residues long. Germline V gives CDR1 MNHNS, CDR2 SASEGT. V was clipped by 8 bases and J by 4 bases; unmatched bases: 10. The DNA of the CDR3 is TGTGCCAGCGACCCGACAGGGGTGGGGTACGAGCAGTACTTC. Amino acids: CASDPTGVGYEQYF.

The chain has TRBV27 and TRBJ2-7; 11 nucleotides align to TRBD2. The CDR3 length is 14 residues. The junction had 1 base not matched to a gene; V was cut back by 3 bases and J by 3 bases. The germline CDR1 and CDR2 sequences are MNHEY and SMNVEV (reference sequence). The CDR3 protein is CASSFGTSGYEQYF. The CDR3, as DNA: TGTGCCAGCAGTTTTGGGACTAGCGGCTACGAGCAGTACTTC.

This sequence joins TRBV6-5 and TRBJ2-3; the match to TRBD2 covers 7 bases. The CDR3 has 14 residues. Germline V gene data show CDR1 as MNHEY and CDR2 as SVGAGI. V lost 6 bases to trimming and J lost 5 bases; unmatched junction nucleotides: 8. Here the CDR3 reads CASRNSGGRDTQYF. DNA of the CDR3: TGTGCCAGCAGAAACTCCGGGGGGAGAGATACGCAGTATTTT.

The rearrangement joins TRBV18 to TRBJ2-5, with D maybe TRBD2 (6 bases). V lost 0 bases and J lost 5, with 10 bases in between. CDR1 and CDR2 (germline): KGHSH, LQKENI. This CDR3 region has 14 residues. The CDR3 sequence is CASSPPEGTETQYF. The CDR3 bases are TGTGCCAGCTCACCACCGGAGGGCACCGAGACCCAGTACTTC.

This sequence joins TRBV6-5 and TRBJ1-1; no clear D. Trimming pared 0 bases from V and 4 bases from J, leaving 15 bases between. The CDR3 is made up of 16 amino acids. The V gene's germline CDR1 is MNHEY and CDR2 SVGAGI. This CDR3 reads CASSYSTGPAITEAFF. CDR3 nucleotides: TGTGCCAGCAGTTACTCGACGGGTCCTGCAATCACTGAAGCTTTCTTT.

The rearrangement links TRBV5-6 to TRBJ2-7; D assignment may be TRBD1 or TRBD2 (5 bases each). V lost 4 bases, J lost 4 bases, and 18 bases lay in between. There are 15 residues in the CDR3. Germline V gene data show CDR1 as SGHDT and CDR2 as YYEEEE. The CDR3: CASSAGGVTQYEQYF. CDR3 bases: TGTGCCAGCAGCGCTGGGGGTGTCACCCAGTACGAGCAGTACTTC.

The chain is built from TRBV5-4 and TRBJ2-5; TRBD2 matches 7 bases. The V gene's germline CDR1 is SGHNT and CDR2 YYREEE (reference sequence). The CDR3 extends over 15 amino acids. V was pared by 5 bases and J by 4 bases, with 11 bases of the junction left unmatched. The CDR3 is CASSPRGGQGETQYF. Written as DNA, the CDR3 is TGTGCCAGCAGTCCCCGGGGAGGGCAAGGAGAGACCCAGTACTTC. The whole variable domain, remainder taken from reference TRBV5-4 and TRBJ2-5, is ETGVTQSPTHLIKTRGQQVTLRCSSQSGHNTVSWYQQALGQGPQFIFQYYREEENGRGNFPPRFSGLQFPNYSSELNVNALELDDSALYLCASSPRGGQGETQYFGPGTRLLVL.

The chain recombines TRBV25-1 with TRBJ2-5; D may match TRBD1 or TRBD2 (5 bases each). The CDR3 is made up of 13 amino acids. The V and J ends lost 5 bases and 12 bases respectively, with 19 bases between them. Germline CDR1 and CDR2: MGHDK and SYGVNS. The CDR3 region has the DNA TGTGCCAGCAGTTTGGGGACGACAGCGCCTGAGTACTTC. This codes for CASSLGTTAPEYF.

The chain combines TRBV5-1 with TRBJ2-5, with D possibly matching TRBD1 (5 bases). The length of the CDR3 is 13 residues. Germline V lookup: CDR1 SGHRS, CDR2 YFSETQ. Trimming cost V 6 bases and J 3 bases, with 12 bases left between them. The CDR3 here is CASMQLGEETQYF. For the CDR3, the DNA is TGCGCCAGCATGCAGTTAGGGGAAGAGACCCAGTACTTC.

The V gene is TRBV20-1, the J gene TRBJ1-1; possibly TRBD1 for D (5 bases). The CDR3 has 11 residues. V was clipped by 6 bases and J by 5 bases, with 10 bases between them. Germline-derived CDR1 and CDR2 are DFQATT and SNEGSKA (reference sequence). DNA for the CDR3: TGCAGTGCCGGCGGGGGGACTGAAGCTTTCTTT. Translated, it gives CSAGGGTEAFF.

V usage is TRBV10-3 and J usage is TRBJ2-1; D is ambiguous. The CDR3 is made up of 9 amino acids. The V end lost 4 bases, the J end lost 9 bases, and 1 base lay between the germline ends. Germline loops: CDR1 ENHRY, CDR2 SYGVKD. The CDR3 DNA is TGTGCCATCAGTGTTGAGCAGTTCTTC. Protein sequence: CAISVEQFF.

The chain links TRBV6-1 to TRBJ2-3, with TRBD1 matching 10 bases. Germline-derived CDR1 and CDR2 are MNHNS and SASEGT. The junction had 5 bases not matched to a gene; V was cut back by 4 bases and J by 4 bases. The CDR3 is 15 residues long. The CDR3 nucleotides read TGTGCCAGCAGTGCGGGACAGGGGAAGGCAGATACGCAGTATTTT. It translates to CASSAGQGKADTQYF.

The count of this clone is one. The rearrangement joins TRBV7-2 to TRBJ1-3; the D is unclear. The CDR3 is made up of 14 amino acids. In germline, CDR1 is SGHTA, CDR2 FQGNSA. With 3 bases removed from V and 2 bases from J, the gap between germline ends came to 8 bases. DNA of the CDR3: TGTGCCAGCAGCTTGACGGTGCCTGGAAACACCATATATTTT. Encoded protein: CASSLTVPGNTIYF.

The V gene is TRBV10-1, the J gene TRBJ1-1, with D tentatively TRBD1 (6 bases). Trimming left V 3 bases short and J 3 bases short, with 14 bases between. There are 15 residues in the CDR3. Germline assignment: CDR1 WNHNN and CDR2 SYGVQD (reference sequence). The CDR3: CASSDRGFRDTEAFF. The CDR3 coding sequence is TGCGCCAGCAGTGACAGGGGATTCAGAGACACTGAAGCTTTCTTT.

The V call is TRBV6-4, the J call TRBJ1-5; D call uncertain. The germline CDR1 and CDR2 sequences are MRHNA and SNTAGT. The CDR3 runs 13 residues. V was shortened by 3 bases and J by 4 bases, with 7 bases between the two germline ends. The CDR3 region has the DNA TGTGCCAGCAGTGAGCAGGCGAATCAGCCCCAGCATTTT. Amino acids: CASSEQANQPQHF.

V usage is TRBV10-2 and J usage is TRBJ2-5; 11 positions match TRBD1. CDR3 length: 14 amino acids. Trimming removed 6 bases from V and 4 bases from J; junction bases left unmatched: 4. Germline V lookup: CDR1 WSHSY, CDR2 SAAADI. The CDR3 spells CASRGDRGGETQYF. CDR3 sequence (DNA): TGCGCCAGCAGGGGGGACAGGGGGGGAGAGACCCAGTACTTC.

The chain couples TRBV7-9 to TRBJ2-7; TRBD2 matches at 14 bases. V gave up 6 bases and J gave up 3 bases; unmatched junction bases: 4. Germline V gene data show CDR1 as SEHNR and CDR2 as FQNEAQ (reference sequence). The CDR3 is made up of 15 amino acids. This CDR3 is CASSRTSGRNYEQYF. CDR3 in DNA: TGTGCCAGCAGTCGGACTAGCGGGAGGAACTACGAGCAGTACTTC.